Following are 28 T cell receptor beta chains from one sample sequenced in a study of blood T cell repertoires in COVID-19. The method was immunoSEQ multiplex PCR; TCRdb's version includes in-frame clones alone and lacks a portion of them. The sample consists of 35,000 to 55,000 clones, approximately 84% of them appearing once. Sequenced: peripheral blood. Receptors were obtained from a woman in her 70s in a cohort sampled during active COVID-19.

The chain has TRBV4-3 and TRBJ2-1; 8 nucleotides align to TRBD1. The CDR3 has 16 amino acids. Germline V CDR1 and CDR2: LGHNA, YSLEER. V gave up 6 bases and J gave up 3 bases; unmatched junction bases: 10. CDR3 protein: CASRYSYRGNYNEQFF. For the CDR3, the DNA is TGCGCCAGCAGATACAGTTACAGGGGGAACTACAATGAGCAGTTCTTC.

J is TRBJ1-6 and V is TRBV7-2, with unresolved D. Per the germline V gene, CDR1 is SGHTA and CDR2 is FQGNSA. With 3 bases removed from V and 7 bases from J, the gap between germline ends came to 4 bases. The CDR3 extends over 12 amino acids. The CDR3 here is CASSFQNSPLHF. In DNA, the CDR3 is TGTGCCAGCAGCTTCCAAAATTCACCCCTCCACTTT. Supplemented by reference TRBV7-2 and TRBJ1-6, the full variable domain reads GAGVSQSPSNKVTEKGKDVELRCDPISGHTALYWYRQSLGQGLEFLIYFQGNSAPDKSGLPSDRFSAERTGGSVSTLTIQRTQQEDSAVYLCASSFQNSPLHFGNGTRLTVT.

The chain joins TRBV29-1 to TRBJ1-1; 7 nucleotides line up with TRBD1. Looked up from germline, CDR1 is SQVTM and CDR2 is ANQGSEA. The CDR3 totals 12 residues. With V trimmed by 7 bases and J by 3 bases, 5 bases remained unmatched. The CDR3 loop is CSAQGGYTEAFF. As DNA, the CDR3 is TGCAGCGCTCAGGGGGGCTACACTGAAGCTTTCTTT.

This chain connects TRBV28 to TRBJ1-2, with D maybe TRBD1 (5 bases). Trimming removed 5 bases at V and 6 bases at J, with 16 bases between. The CDR3 covers 14 residues. CDR1 MDHEN and CDR2 SYDVKM come from the germline V gene. CDR3 nucleotides: TGTGCCAGCAGTATAAGACAGAGCGCTAATGGCTACACCTTC. Protein sequence: CASSIRQSANGYTF.

The rearrangement uses TRBV18 and TRBJ2-5; D not certain. V lost 0 bases, J lost 4 bases, and 9 bases lay in between. Germline V gene data show CDR1 as KGHSH and CDR2 as LQKENI. The CDR3 consists of 14 residues. CDR3 coding DNA: TGTGCCAGCTCACCACCGGGCCCGGTAGAGACCCAGTACTTC. Its translation: CASSPPGPVETQYF.

The chain combines TRBV18 with TRBJ1-2, with 7 bases fitting TRBD1. CDR1 is KGHSH and CDR2 is LQKENI in the germline V gene. The CDR3 loop spans 14 amino acids. Losses at the gene ends were 5 bases for V and 4 bases for J; bases not matched to a gene: 7. The CDR3 protein is CASSRSGDSYGYTF. CDR3 nucleotide sequence: TGTGCCAGCTCAAGATCTGGGGACAGCTATGGCTACACCTTC.

The chain couples TRBV20-1 to TRBJ2-2, with a weak D call TRBD2 (6 bases). CDR3 length: 15 amino acids. CDR1 is DFQATT, CDR2 SNEGSKA, per germline (reference sequence). V gave up 3 bases and J gave up 4 bases, with 15 bases separating them. CDR3 residues: CSASRRDLSTGELFF. DNA for the CDR3: TGCAGTGCTAGTCGGCGGGACCTTAGCACCGGGGAGCTGTTTTTT.

This clone was seen many times. This chain joins TRBV29-1 and TRBJ1-5; D may be TRBD1 (6 bases). Trimming cost V 6 bases and J 2 bases, with 14 bases left between them. CDR1 and CDR2 (germline): SQVTM, ANQGSEA. The length of the CDR3 is 14 residues. The CDR3: CSVKGAGGNQPQHF. The CDR3 nucleotides are TGCAGCGTGAAAGGGGCAGGGGGCAATCAGCCCCAGCATTTT.

The V gene is TRBV5-4, the J gene TRBJ2-3; 9 bases are shared with TRBD1. The trim removed 0 bases at V and 3 bases at J, leaving 5 bases unmatched. The germline V gene has CDR1 SGHNT and CDR2 YYREEE (reference sequence). The CDR3 runs 16 residues. The CDR3 loop is CASSLGGQGATDTQYF. Written as DNA, the CDR3 is TGTGCCAGCAGCTTGGGGGGACAGGGTGCAACAGATACGCAGTATTTT.

This clone is deemed medium-sized. V is TRBV25-1 and J is TRBJ1-2; no reliable D call. Between the trimmed V and J ends, which lost 3 bases and 6 bases, there was a span of 20 bases. Germline lookup yields CDR1 MGHDK and CDR2 SYGVNS. CDR3 size: 16 residues. CDR3: CASSDRDFSPRDGYTF. The CDR3 nucleotides read TGTGCCAGCAGTGACCGAGACTTTTCACCAAGAGATGGCTACACCTTC.

The sample holds one count of this clone. V and J are TRBV29-1 and TRBJ1-1, with 8 positions matching TRBD1. From germline, CDR1 is SQVTM and CDR2 ANQGSEA. CDR3 length equals 13 residues. V shed 1 base, J shed 3 bases, and the junction held 1 base outside the gene matches. The CDR3 loop reads CSVEGQGYTEAFF. The CDR3 DNA reads as TGCAGCGTTGAAGGACAGGGGTACACTGAAGCTTTCTTT. The variable domain in full, with the rest retrieved from reference TRBV29-1 and TRBJ1-1, is SAVISQKPSRDICQRGTSLTIQCQVDSQVTMMFWYRQQPGQSLTLIATANQGSEATYESGFVIDKFPISRPNLTFSTLTVSNMSPEDSSIYLCSVEGQGYTEAFFGQGTRLTVV.

The gene calls are TRBV7-8 and TRBJ1-1; no definite D call. Trimming took 3 bases from V and 8 from J, leaving 16 bases between them. This CDR3 is 14 amino acids long. Germline V lookup: CDR1 SGHVS, CDR2 FQNEAQ. The CDR3 sequence: CASSFSVQVAEAFF. In nucleotides, the CDR3 is TGTGCCAGCAGCTTTTCCGTTCAGGTCGCCGAAGCTTTCTTT.

The chain has TRBV18 and TRBJ1-1; 8 nucleotides match TRBD1. With V trimmed by 3 bases and J by 0 bases, 3 bases remained unmatched. The CDR3 extends over 15 amino acids. The germline CDR1 and CDR2 sequences are KGHSH and LQKENI. CDR3 sequence reads: CASSPATGVNTEAFF. The CDR3 DNA follows: TGTGCCAGCTCACCCGCGACAGGGGTGAACACTGAAGCTTTCTTT.

The rearrangement links TRBV11-2 to TRBJ2-5; TRBD1 aligns across 9 bases. Germline values: CDR1 SGHAT, CDR2 FQNNGV. This CDR3 comprises 15 residues. V lost 4 bases and J lost 2; bases outside the gene matches: 5. CDR3 in amino acids: CASSSVQGAQETQYF. The CDR3 DNA reads as TGTGCCAGCAGCTCCGTACAGGGGGCACAAGAGACCCAGTACTTC.

The gene calls are TRBV28 and TRBJ2-7; D unresolved. There are 11 residues in the CDR3. The V end lost 8 bases, the J end lost 6 bases, and 11 bases lay between the germline ends. Germline CDR1 and CDR2: MDHEN and SYDVKM. CDR3 protein: CASAKESEQYF. The DNA for the CDR3 is TGTGCCAGCGCCAAAGAGTCCGAGCAGTACTTC.

The chain combines TRBV10-2 with TRBJ2-1; 9 positions match TRBD2. Germline CDR1 reads WSHSY; CDR2 reads SAAADI. After removal of 8 bases from V and 8 bases from J, the junction contained 10 bases not matched to a gene. The CDR3 is made up of 14 amino acids. The CDR3 reads CASGSGRRGHEQFF. The DNA of the CDR3 is TGCGCCAGCGGTAGCGGGAGAAGGGGCCATGAGCAGTTCTTC.

The sample holds one count of this clone. The rearrangement links TRBV4-3 to TRBJ2-3; TRBD2 matches 10 bases. The germline V gene has CDR1 LGHNA and CDR2 YSLEER. J lost 4 bases, V lost 1 base, and 8 bases had no gene match. This CDR3 spans 17 amino acids. As DNA, the CDR3 is TGCGCCAGCAGCCAAGTTCTAGCGGGAGTGGGCTCAGATACGCAGTATTTT. It translates to CASSQVLAGVGSDTQYF.

The V gene is TRBV2, the J gene TRBJ2-2; a weak D match, TRBD1 (6 bases). Germline values: CDR1 SNHLY, CDR2 FYNNEI. With 7 bases removed from V and 7 bases from J, the gap between germline ends came to 19 bases. The CDR3 totals 15 residues. CDR3 DNA: TGTGCCAGCACCCCACAGGGTATGGTTGGCGGGGAGCTGTTTTTT. Protein sequence: CASTPQGMVGGELFF.

V is TRBV18 and J is TRBJ2-7; 7 bases agree with TRBD2. V shed 2 bases and J 4 bases; nucleotides not matched to a gene: 5. Germline-derived CDR1 and CDR2 are KGHSH and LQKENI. This CDR3 comprises 14 residues. CDR3 sequence: CASSPSLAAYEQYF. Here the CDR3 DNA reads TGTGCCAGCTCACCATCCCTAGCGGCGTACGAGCAGTACTTC.

The chain recombines TRBV3-1 (or the pseudogene TRBV3-2) with TRBJ2-3; 8 positions agree with TRBD1. Germline CDR1 is LGHDT and CDR2 is YNNKEL (reference sequence). Trimming at V came to 4 bases and at J to 2 bases, leaving 2 bases not matched to a gene. This CDR3 has 14 residues. Here the CDR3 reads CASSPGGDTDTQYF. In DNA form, the CDR3 reads TGTGCCAGCAGCCCAGGGGGCGACACAGATACGCAGTATTTT.

The chain joins TRBV28 to TRBJ2-3, with 7 bases matching TRBD1. Per the germline V gene, CDR1 is MDHEN and CDR2 is SYDVKM. CDR3 length: 15 amino acids. V lost 3 bases, J lost 3 bases, and 6 bases stayed unmatched. The CDR3 DNA sequence: TGTGCCAGCAGTTTTTCGGGACAGAGGACAGATACGCAGTATTTT. Translation gives CASSFSGQRTDTQYF.

This chain joins TRBV3-1 (or the pseudogene TRBV3-2) and TRBJ2-3; TRBD2 matches 11 bases. V lost 4 bases, J lost 10 bases, and 10 bases stayed unmatched. Germline CDR1 and CDR2: LGHDT and YNNKEL (reference sequence). The CDR3 has 15 amino acids. The CDR3 protein is CASSPGTSGVDAQYF. CDR3 coding DNA: TGTGCCAGCAGCCCTGGGACTAGCGGAGTGGATGCGCAGTATTTT.

V usage is TRBV2 and J usage is TRBJ1-5; 11 nucleotides align to TRBD1. The V segment lost 6 bases and the J segment 1 base; nucleotides outside the gene matches: 2. This CDR3 has 15 amino acids. Germline values: CDR1 SNHLY, CDR2 FYNNEI. The DNA for the CDR3 is TGTGCCAGCAGGGACAGGGGGCTGAGCAATCAGCCCCAGCATTTT. This gives the protein CASRDRGLSNQPQHF.

This chain uses TRBV7-8 with TRBJ2-7; possible D gene TRBD2, 6 bases. The CDR3 is 14 amino acids. Germline V gives CDR1 SGHVS, CDR2 FQNEAQ. V was cut by 2 bases and J by 5 bases, with 13 bases left in between. CDR3 sequence (DNA): TGTGCCAGCAGCTTATTACTAGCCCCCCACGAGCAGTACTTC. Amino acid sequence: CASSLLLAPHEQYF.

This rearrangement joins TRBV28 to TRBJ2-3; 11 bases match TRBD2. CDR1 MDHEN and CDR2 SYDVKM come from the germline V gene. The junction had 6 bases not matched to a gene; V was cut back by 5 bases and J by 2 bases. The CDR3 spans 16 residues. CDR3 region: CASSTIAGGPTDTQYF. The CDR3 DNA follows: TGTGCCAGCAGTACTATAGCGGGAGGGCCCACAGATACGCAGTATTTT.

The rearrangement joins TRBV5-4 to TRBJ2-1; 11 positions agree with TRBD1. In germline, CDR1 is SGHNT, CDR2 YYREEE (reference sequence). This CDR3 comprises 17 residues. After removal of 4 bases from V and 7 bases from J, the junction contained 13 bases not matched to a gene. The DNA for the CDR3 is TGTGCCAGCAGCCCCCCGCCCGGGACAGGGGGTTTTAATGAGCAGTTCTTC. Its protein product is CASSPPPGTGGFNEQFF.

The rearrangement uses TRBV27 and TRBJ2-3; perhaps TRBD1 as D (5 bases). The CDR3 length is 13 residues. The V gene lost 7 bases and the J gene lost 3 bases, with 11 bases spanning the gap. In germline, CDR1 is MNHEY, CDR2 SMNVEV (reference sequence). CDR3 sequence (DNA): TGTGCCAGCAACCCAAGGGGAACAGATACGCAGTATTTT. Its protein is CASNPRGTDTQYF.

V gene TRBV3-1 (or the pseudogene TRBV3-2) combines with J gene TRBJ1-1, with unresolved D. The CDR3 has 14 residues. Germline CDR1 LGHDT, CDR2 YNNKEL (reference sequence). Trimming took 4 bases from V and 1 from J, leaving 10 bases between them. The CDR3 DNA reads as TGTGCCAGCAGCCCGGGTCAGAAGAACACTGAAGCTTTCTTT. It yields the protein CASSPGQKNTEAFF.